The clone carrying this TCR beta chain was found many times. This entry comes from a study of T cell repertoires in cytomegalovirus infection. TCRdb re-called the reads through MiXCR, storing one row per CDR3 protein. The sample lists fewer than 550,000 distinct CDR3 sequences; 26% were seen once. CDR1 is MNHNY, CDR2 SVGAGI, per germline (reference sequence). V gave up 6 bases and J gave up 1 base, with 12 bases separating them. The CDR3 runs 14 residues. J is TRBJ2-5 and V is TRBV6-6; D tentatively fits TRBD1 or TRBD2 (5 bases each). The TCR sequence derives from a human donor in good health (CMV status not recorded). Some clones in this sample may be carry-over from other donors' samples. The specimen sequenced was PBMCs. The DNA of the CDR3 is TGTGCCAGCAGCTACGGGACGGCCCAAGAGACCCAGTACTTC. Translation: CASSYGTAQETQYF.